The T cell receptor (beta chain) described here comes from a study of early T cells in non-severe SARS-CoV-2 infection. Study details: Unpaired chains resulted from sequencing bulk RNA of unsorted whole blood. Study-level points and caveats: VDJdb-based matching was biased toward anti-spike CD8 responses and missed private and CD4 specificities.

To note about this clonotype: Antigen specificity is unknown.

TCRdb passed the 5' RACE reads through MiXCR, listing each CDR3 protein once. The sample carries more than 50,000 distinct CDR3 sequences, roughly 5.9% recorded once. Per germline, CDR1 DFQATT and CDR2 SNEGSKA (reference sequence). With V trimmed by 6 bases and J by 2 bases, 9 bases remained unmatched. CDR3 length: 15 amino acids. The origin of this receptor is an adult who was a healthcare worker with PCR-confirmed SARS-CoV-2 infection or an uninfected control (not recorded which). The source material was whole blood. The V gene is TRBV20-1, the J gene TRBJ2-7; 11 bases are a match to TRBD1. CDR3 in amino acids: CSAQPGTGGTYEQYF. CDR3 DNA sequence: TGCAGTGCGCAGCCAGGGACAGGGGGAACCTACGAGCAGTACTTC.